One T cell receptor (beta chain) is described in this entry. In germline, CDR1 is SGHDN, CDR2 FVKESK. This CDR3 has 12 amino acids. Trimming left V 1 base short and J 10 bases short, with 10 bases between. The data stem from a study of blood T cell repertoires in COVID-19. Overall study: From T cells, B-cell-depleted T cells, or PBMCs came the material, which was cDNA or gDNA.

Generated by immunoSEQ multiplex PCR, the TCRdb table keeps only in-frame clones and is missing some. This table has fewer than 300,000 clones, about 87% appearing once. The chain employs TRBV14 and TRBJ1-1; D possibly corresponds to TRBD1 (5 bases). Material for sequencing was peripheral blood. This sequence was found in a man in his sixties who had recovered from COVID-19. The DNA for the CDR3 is TGTGCCAGCAGCCAAGCGAATGGGGCAGCTTTCTTT. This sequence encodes CASSQANGAAFF.